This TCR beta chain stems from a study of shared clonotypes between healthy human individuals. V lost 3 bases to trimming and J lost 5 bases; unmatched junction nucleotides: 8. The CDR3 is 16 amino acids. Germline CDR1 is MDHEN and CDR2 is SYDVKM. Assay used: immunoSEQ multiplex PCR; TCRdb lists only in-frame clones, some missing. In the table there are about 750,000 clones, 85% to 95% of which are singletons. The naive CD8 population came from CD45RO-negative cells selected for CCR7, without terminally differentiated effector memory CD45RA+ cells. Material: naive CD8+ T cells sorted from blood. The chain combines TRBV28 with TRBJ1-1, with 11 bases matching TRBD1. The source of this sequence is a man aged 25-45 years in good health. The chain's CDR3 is CASSLLTGQGGTEAFF. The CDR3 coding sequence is TGTGCCAGCAGTTTGCTGACGGGACAGGGGGGAACTGAAGCTTTCTTT.